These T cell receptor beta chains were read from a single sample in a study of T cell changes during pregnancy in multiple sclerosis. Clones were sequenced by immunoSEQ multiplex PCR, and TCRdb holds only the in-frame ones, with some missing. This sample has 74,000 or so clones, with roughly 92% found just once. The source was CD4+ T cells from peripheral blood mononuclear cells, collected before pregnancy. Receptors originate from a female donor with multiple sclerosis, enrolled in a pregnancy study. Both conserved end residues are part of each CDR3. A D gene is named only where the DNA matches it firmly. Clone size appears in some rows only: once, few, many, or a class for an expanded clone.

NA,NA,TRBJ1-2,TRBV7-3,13,TGTGCCAGCAGCCTACCTACAGGGAAAGGCTACACCTTC,CASSLPTGKGYTF
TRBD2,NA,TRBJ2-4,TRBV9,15,TGTGCCAGCAGCGTAGAGGGACTAGCCAGAAACATTCAGTACTTC,CASSVEGLARNIQYF
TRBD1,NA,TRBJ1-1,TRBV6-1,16,TGTGCCAGCAGTGATAGGCCAGGGGGCGCATATACTGAAGCTTTCTTT,CASSDRPGGAYTEAFF
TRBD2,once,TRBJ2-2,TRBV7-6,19,TGTGCCAGCAGCTTACCTGGGACTAGCGGGACCGCGAACACCGGGGAGCTGTTTTTT,CASSLPGTSGTANTGELFF
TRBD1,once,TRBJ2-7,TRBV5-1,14,TGCGCCAGCAGCCCTTGGACAGGTATCAACGAGCAGTACTTC,CASSPWTGINEQYF
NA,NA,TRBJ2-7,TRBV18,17,TGTGCCAGCTCACCCGTAACCAGGGCGACAAGTACCTACGAGCAGTACTTC,CASSPVTRATSTYEQYF
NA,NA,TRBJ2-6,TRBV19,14,TGTGCCACCCGAGGGGGCTCTGGGGCCAACGTCCTGACTTTC,CATRGGSGANVLTF
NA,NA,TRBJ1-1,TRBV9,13,TGTGCCAGCAGCGTAGGCGGGAGGACTGAAGCTTTCTTT,CASSVGGRTEAFF
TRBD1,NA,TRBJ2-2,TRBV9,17,TGTGCCAGCAGCGCTATGGCCGGGACAGTGAACACCGGGGAGCTGTTTTTT,CASSAMAGTVNTGELFF
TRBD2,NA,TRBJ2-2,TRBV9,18,TGTGCCAGCAGCGAAAAGACTAGCGGGGTGTTTAACACCGGGGAGCTGTTTTTT,CASSEKTSGVFNTGELFF
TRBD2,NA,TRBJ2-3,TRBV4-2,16,TGTGCCAGCAGCCCCTGGGCGGGAGGTTCGACAGATACGCAGTATTTT,CASSPWAGGSTDTQYF